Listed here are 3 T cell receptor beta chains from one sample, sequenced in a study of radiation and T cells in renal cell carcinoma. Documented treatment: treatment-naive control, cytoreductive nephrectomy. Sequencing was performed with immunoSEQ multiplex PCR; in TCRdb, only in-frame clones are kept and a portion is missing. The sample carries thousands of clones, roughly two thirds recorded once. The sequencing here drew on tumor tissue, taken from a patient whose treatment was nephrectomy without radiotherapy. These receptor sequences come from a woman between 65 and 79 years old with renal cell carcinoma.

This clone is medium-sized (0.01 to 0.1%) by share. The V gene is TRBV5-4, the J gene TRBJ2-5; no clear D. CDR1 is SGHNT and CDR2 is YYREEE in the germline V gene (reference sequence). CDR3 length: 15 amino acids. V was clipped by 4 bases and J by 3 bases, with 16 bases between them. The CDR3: CASSLLDGYEETQYF. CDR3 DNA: TGTGCCAGCAGCCTTTTGGACGGATACGAAGAGACCCAGTACTTC.

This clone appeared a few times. The CDR3 region has the DNA TGTGCCAGCAGCTCCGACAGGGGCGCACACGAGCAGTACTTC. This gives the protein CASSSDRGAHEQYF. The chain uses TRBV5-8 and TRBJ2-7, with 8 bases lining up with TRBD1. Looked up from germline, CDR1 is SGHTS and CDR2 is YDEGEE. The CDR3 spans 14 residues. V shed 3 bases and J 5 bases; nucleotides not matched to a gene: 7.

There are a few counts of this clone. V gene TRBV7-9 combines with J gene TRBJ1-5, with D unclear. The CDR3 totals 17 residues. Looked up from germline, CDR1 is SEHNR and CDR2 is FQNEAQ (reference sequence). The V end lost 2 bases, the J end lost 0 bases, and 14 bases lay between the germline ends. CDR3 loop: CASSLQSAGLSNQPQHF. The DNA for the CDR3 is TGTGCCAGCAGCTTACAATCGGCAGGCCTTAGCAATCAGCCCCAGCATTTT.